The TCR beta chain described here comes from a study of blood T cell repertoires in COVID-19. For the study at large: PBMCs, B-cell-depleted T cells, or T cells were the source of the cDNA or gDNA that made up the material.

Clones were sequenced by immunoSEQ multiplex PCR, and TCRdb holds only the in-frame ones, with some missing. Found here are about 230,000 clones, approximately 87% of them singletons; the top ten hold under 3%. The CDR3 is 15 amino acids. CDR1 is SNHLY and CDR2 is FYNNEI in the germline V gene. The V segment lost 4 bases and the J segment 2 bases; nucleotides outside the gene matches: 3. This chain joins TRBV2 and TRBJ2-3, with 10 bases lining up with TRBD1. The specimen sequenced was peripheral blood. The clonotype was recovered from a woman in her 70s with active or convalescent COVID-19. CDR3 sequence: CASSGDRGLTDTQYF. CDR3 DNA sequence: TGTGCCAGCAGTGGGGACAGGGGCCTCACAGATACGCAGTATTTT.